This note documents a single T cell receptor (beta chain) sequence. The data were obtained in a study of shared clonotypes between healthy human individuals. Turning to the study itself: Each donor had three CD4 naive, three CD4 memory, two CD8 naive and one CD8 memory plate.

Germline lookup yields CDR1 SGHTA and CDR2 FQGNSA. Germline trimming cut 2 bases from V and 0 bases from J; bases unmatched to any gene: 4. The CDR3 contains 17 residues. The authors split each subset's genomic DNA evenly across several immunoSEQ plates. The repertoire was sequenced with immunoSEQ multiplex PCR; TCRdb's copy has only in-frame clones and lacks some. This sample has about 2.3 million clones, with roughly 93% found just once. Healthy adults negative for HIV, lacking recent acute infections or vaccinations, served as donors. The genes are TRBV7-2 and TRBJ2-2; TRBD2 agrees at 9 bases. The receptor comes from a man aged 18 to 29 in good health. Some clones in this sample may be carry-over from other donors' samples. Input material: naive CD4+ T cells from PBMCs. Indicated subset: CD45RA+ positively selected. The CDR3 is CASSLRTSVSNTGELFF. For the CDR3, the DNA is TGTGCCAGCAGCTTAAGGACTAGCGTGTCGAACACCGGGGAGCTGTTTTTT.